Listed below are T cell receptor beta chains from one sample, sequenced in a study of neurological immune-mediated disorders. TCRdb re-called the 5' RACE reads with MiXCR, one entry per CDR3 protein. Among roughly 66,000 distinct CDR3 sequences listed, 4.8% were seen once. The specimen was PBMCs. The receptors derive from a woman aged 70-85 years with multiple sclerosis. Both conserved end residues are part of each CDR3. D genes are given only for firm matches. Rows give clone size only sometimes, using once, few, many, or a class for an expanded clone.

CDR3nt,CDR3aa,d_gene,j_gene,abundance,len,v_gene
TGCGCCAGCAGCTTTGAGGGTTCCCACGAGCAGTACTTC,CASSFEGSHEQYF,-,TRBJ2-7,many,13,TRBV5-1
TGTGCCAGCAGCAAAAAGGGGCCTCCCCAAGAGCAGTTCTTC,CASSKKGPPQEQFF,-,TRBJ2-1,many,14,TRBV7-2
TGTGCCACCAGCAGAGTGCGGCAGAGTGGGGCCAACGTCCTGACTTTC,CATSRVRQSGANVLTF,-,TRBJ2-6,few,16,TRBV15
TGCAGTGCCAGGGCCCAGGGCGACGGCTATGGCTACACCTTC,CSARAQGDGYGYTF,-,TRBJ1-2,many,14,TRBV20-1
TGTGCATCACAGGGGGCCAATCAGCCCCAGCATTTT,CASQGANQPQHF,TRBD1,TRBJ1-5,many,12,TRBV6-6
TGCAGTGCTAGTTCCCCCGGGGGGAGTAATACGCAGTATTTT,CSASSPGGSNTQYF,TRBD2,TRBJ2-3,many,14,TRBV20-1
TGTGCCAGCAGCTGGGCGGGTTCACCCCTCCACTTT,CASSWAGSPLHF,-,TRBJ1-6,-,12,TRBV7-2
TGTGCCAGCATCCGGGAGGTATCCTACAATGAGCAGTTCTTC,CASIREVSYNEQFF,TRBD2,TRBJ2-1,many,14,TRBV7-9
TGTGCCAGCAGCTCCCGCTCGCGGGGCGGCTACGAGCAGTACTTC,CASSSRSRGGYEQYF,-,TRBJ2-7,many,15,TRBV7-9
TGTGCCAGCAGATCGCAGGTGAAAAACATTCAGTACTTC,CASRSQVKNIQYF,-,TRBJ2-4,many,13,TRBV6-2/TRBV6-3
TGCGCCAGCAGCCCGGAGGGCCGCTATGGCTACACCTTC,CASSPEGRYGYTF,-,TRBJ1-2,many,13,TRBV5-1
TGTGCCAGCTCACCCCTCGGGGGAACTAATGAAAAACTGTTTTTT,CASSPLGGTNEKLFF,-,TRBJ1-4,-,15,TRBV18
TGTGCCAGCAGTAGCTGGGCTTACAATGAGCAGTTCTTC,CASSSWAYNEQFF,-,TRBJ2-1,many,13,TRBV12-3/TRBV12-4
TGTGCCAGCAGCTTAGCGGGAGGGGGGGCCAAAAACATTCAGTACTTC,CASSLAGGGAKNIQYF,-,TRBJ2-4,many,16,TRBV7-2
TGTGCCAGCAGGGTCAGGGGCGAGACTGAAGCTTTCTTT,CASRVRGETEAFF,-,TRBJ1-1,many,13,TRBV12-3/TRBV12-4
TGTGCCAGCAGCCCCCGGACTAGCGGAGCCTACGAGCAGTACTTC,CASSPRTSGAYEQYF,TRBD2,TRBJ2-7,many,15,TRBV7-2
TGTGCCAGCAGATACAGGGATGGTTGGCCCCAGCATTTT,CASRYRDGWPQHF,-,TRBJ1-5,many,13,TRBV12-3/TRBV12-4
TGCGCCAGCCGGCTAGACCGCGAGGTGGCTTTCTTT,CASRLDREVAFF,-,TRBJ1-1,many,12,TRBV5-1
TGTGCCAGCAGTTTCTCGACAGGGGGAACTGAAGCTTTCTTT,CASSFSTGGTEAFF,TRBD1,TRBJ1-1,many,14,TRBV6-6
TGTGCCACCACCGGGACAATAAACACCGGGGAGCTGTTTTTT,CATTGTINTGELFF,-,TRBJ2-2,-,14,TRBV28
TGTGCCATCAGCCTAGCGGGAGAGGTGAATGAGCAGTTCTTC,CAISLAGEVNEQFF,TRBD2,TRBJ2-1,many,14,TRBV10-3
TGTGCCAGCAGGAGGGACACCGACACCGGGGAGCTGTTTTTT,CASRRDTDTGELFF,-,TRBJ2-2,many,14,TRBV12-3/TRBV12-4
TGCGCCAGCAGCTCGGCCCCCGGGACAACTGAAAAACTGTTTTTT,CASSSAPGTTEKLFF,-,TRBJ1-4,many,15,TRBV5-1
TGTGCCTGGAGTGTAACCGGGGATCAGCCCCAGCATTTT,CAWSVTGDQPQHF,-,TRBJ1-5,-,13,TRBV30
TGCAGCGTTGATAATTGGGGACAGGGGTCGGACAATGAGCAGTTCTTC,CSVDNWGQGSDNEQFF,TRBD1,TRBJ2-1,many,16,TRBV29-1
TGCAGTGCTAGAGATCTGCAGAGCTCCTACAATGAGCAGTTCTTC,CSARDLQSSYNEQFF,-,TRBJ2-1,many,15,TRBV20-1
TGCAGCGTTAAAGGAGGGACTAGCGTTTACTACAATGAGCAGTTCTTC,CSVKGGTSVYYNEQFF,TRBD2,TRBJ2-1,many,16,TRBV29-1
TGTGCCAGCAGTTTACAGGGAGGAACCGGGGAGCTGTTTTTT,CASSLQGGTGELFF,-,TRBJ2-2,many,14,TRBV12-3/TRBV12-4
TGTGCCAGCAGCTTGACACCGAACACTGAAGCTTTCTTT,CASSLTPNTEAFF,-,TRBJ1-1,many,13,TRBV3-1
TGTGCCAGCAGCGCGTGGCAAGGGACAAATGAAAAACTGTTTTTT,CASSAWQGTNEKLFF,-,TRBJ1-4,many,15,TRBV7-2
TGTGCCAGCAGCGTAGAGCCTAGTAGACCTAATGAGCAGTTCTTC,CASSVEPSRPNEQFF,-,TRBJ2-1,many,15,TRBV9
TGTGCCAGCAGCCAAGATGGGCAGAATAGCAATCAGCCCCAGCATTTT,CASSQDGQNSNQPQHF,-,TRBJ1-5,many,16,TRBV3-1
TGCAGTGCTAGAGGCCTTACAGGGAACGATCAGCCCCAGCATTTT,CSARGLTGNDQPQHF,-,TRBJ1-5,many,15,TRBV20-1
TGCGCCAGCAGCTTGGAGAGGCAGGGCGCATTACAAAACGATCGGAATCAAAAACTGTTTTTT,CASSLERQGALQNDRNQKLFF,-,TRBJ1-4,many,21,TRBV5-1
TGCGCCAGCAGCTTGGTTCTGAAACAGGGTACGCAGTATTTT,CASSLVLKQGTQYF,-,TRBJ2-3,many,14,TRBV5-1
TGCAGTGCCCCCCCCCGTGGCAACTATGGCTACACCTTC,CSAPPRGNYGYTF,-,TRBJ1-2,-,13,TRBV20-1
TGTGCCAGCAGCCACCCTAATCTGGGTATGGAGACCCAGTACTTC,CASSHPNLGMETQYF,-,TRBJ2-5,many,15,TRBV14
TGCAGTGCTAGTTTGACAGGGGGCCGGCCTGAAGCTTTCTTT,CSASLTGGRPEAFF,TRBD1,TRBJ1-1,many,14,TRBV20-1
TGTGCCACCAGTGATTTTCCGGACTACGAGCAGTACTTC,CATSDFPDYEQYF,-,TRBJ2-7,many,13,TRBV24-1
TGTGCCAGCAGGCCTAACCGGGGGAACGTCAAAAACATTCAGTACTTC,CASRPNRGNVKNIQYF,-,TRBJ2-4,many,16,TRBV6-2/TRBV6-3
TGTGCCAGCAGCTTGCCTAGCGGGGGAGAGACCCAGTACTTC,CASSLPSGGETQYF,TRBD2,TRBJ2-5,many,14,TRBV5-5
TGTGCCAGCTCACGGGGGGCGCGGAACACTGAAGCTTTCTTT,CASSRGARNTEAFF,-,TRBJ1-1,many,14,TRBV18
TGTGCCAGCAGGCCGACTAGCGGGAGAGATGAGCAGTTCTTC,CASRPTSGRDEQFF,TRBD2,TRBJ2-1,many,14,TRBV6-6
TGTGCCAGCAGCCCCTGGTCGAGGGGCGCCTATCAGCCCCAGCATTTT,CASSPWSRGAYQPQHF,-,TRBJ1-5,many,16,TRBV2
TGTGCCAGCAGACCTAGCGGGATCAATGAGCAGTTCTTC,CASRPSGINEQFF,TRBD2,TRBJ2-1,few,13,TRBV12-3/TRBV12-4
TGCAGTGCCGTAAAGAAGGAGACCCAGTACTTC,CSAVKKETQYF,-,TRBJ2-5,many,11,TRBV20-1
TGTGCCAGCAGCCAAGGAGCGGTCAACACCGGGGAGCTGTTTTTT,CASSQGAVNTGELFF,-,TRBJ2-2,many,15,TRBV3-1
TGCGCCAGCAGCCCCGGGGCGGGGAGCTCCTACGAGCAGTACTTC,CASSPGAGSSYEQYF,-,TRBJ2-7,many,15,TRBV5-1
TGTGCCAGCAGTGACCCCCGGCAGGGAGTGGCCAAACGTATGAACACTGAAGCTTTCTTT,CASSDPRQGVAKRMNTEAFF,-,TRBJ1-1,many,20,TRBV6-1
TGTGCCAGCAGCTTAGTCCTAATTCACGGGGAGCTGTTTTTT,CASSLVLIHGELFF,-,TRBJ2-2,many,14,TRBV11-2